These 26 T cell receptor beta chains were all obtained from the same sample, sequenced in a study of vaccination and CD4 T cells after COVID-19. Treatment of the sample: roughly 10-day PBMC culture with coronavirus spike peptide pools or control peptides (ViraFEST assay). For these TCRs, the target antigens are not known. With the Oncomine TCR Beta short-read assay, DNA from cultured CD4+ T cells was sequenced. MiXCR, run by TCRdb on the PCR reads, gives a single entry per CDR3 protein. The top ten clones hold roughly 14% of a sample with more than 15,000 distinct CDR3 sequences, around 30% of them seen once. Material for sequencing was cultured CD4+ T cells from blood. The receptors were gathered from a human donor with COVID-19.

The chain combines TRBV28 with TRBJ2-7; TRBD1 agrees at 11 bases. Germline-derived CDR1 and CDR2 are MDHEN and SYDVKM. Trimming at V came to 6 bases and at J to 3 bases, leaving 7 bases not matched to a gene. The length of the CDR3 is 15 residues. CDR3 nucleotide sequence: TGTGCCAGCAGACCTTCAGGGACAGGGGGCTACGAGCAGTACTTC. Translation: CASRPSGTGGYEQYF.

The CDR3 coding sequence is TGTGCCAGCTCACCCGGGGGGAACTATGGCTACACCTTC. Translating gives CASSPGGNYGYTF. The chain couples TRBV18 to TRBJ1-2, with a possible D match to TRBD1 (5 bases). Germline lookup yields CDR1 KGHSH and CDR2 LQKENI. Between the trimmed V and J ends, which lost 3 bases and 2 bases, there was a span of 7 bases. The CDR3 runs to 13 residues.

This clonotype was seen only a few times. The chain links TRBV10-1 to TRBJ2-5; a possible D gene is TRBD2 (5 bases). CDR3 length: 14 residues. CDR1 is WNHNN and CDR2 is SYGVQD in the germline V gene (reference sequence). Trimming removed 5 bases from V and 5 bases from J, with 15 bases in between. DNA of the CDR3: TGCGCCAGCAGTTTGTCACGCGGCGGGGAGACCCAGTACTTC. It yields the protein CASSLSRGGETQYF.

The chain employs TRBV20-1 and TRBJ2-7; 10 bases are shared with TRBD2. Germline V gene lookup returns CDR1 DFQATT and CDR2 SNEGSKA (reference sequence). J lost 4 bases, V lost 3 bases, and 9 bases had no gene match. This CDR3 comprises 15 residues. CDR3 in amino acids: CSASLASGGSYEQYF. CDR3 coding DNA: TGCAGTGCTAGTTTGGCTAGCGGGGGTTCGTACGAGCAGTACTTC.

This rearrangement joins TRBV27 to TRBJ2-3; D might be TRBD2 (6 bases). There are 14 residues in the CDR3. Per the germline V gene, CDR1 is MNHEY and CDR2 is SMNVEV (reference sequence). The V end lost 5 bases, the J end lost 4 bases, and 13 bases lay between the germline ends. CDR3 sequence: CASSLGLSADTQYF. CDR3 nucleotide sequence: TGTGCCAGCAGTCTGGGACTTTCGGCAGATACGCAGTATTTT.

This chain connects TRBV5-1 to TRBJ2-3, with 7 bases matching TRBD1. The junction had 7 bases not matched to a gene; V was cut back by 3 bases and J by 6 bases. The CDR3 runs 14 residues. Germline V gene lookup returns CDR1 SGHRS and CDR2 YFSETQ. Here the CDR3 reads CASSSRTGADTQYF. In nucleotides, the CDR3 is TGCGCCAGCAGCTCCCGGACAGGAGCGGATACGCAGTATTTT.

This chain joins TRBV5-1 and TRBJ2-3; D not certain. Deletions cut 1 base from V and 4 bases from J, with 10 bases between. The CDR3 is made up of 14 amino acids. The germline CDR1 and CDR2 sequences are SGHRS and YFSETQ. The CDR3 is CASSLRRGADTQYF. CDR3 DNA: TGCGCCAGCAGCTTGCGACGTGGGGCAGATACGCAGTATTTT.

This clonotype was detected a few times. This chain links TRBV2 with TRBJ1-5, with 7 bases identical to TRBD1. CDR1 is SNHLY and CDR2 is FYNNEI in the germline V gene. Trimming took 9 bases from V and 2 from J; bases not matched to a gene: 7. The CDR3 has 14 residues. The CDR3 nucleotides read TGTGCCAGTTCCGGACAGGCCCGCAATCAGCCCCAGCATTTT. Its translation is CASSGQARNQPQHF.

The V call is TRBV6-1, the J call TRBJ2-4; TRBD1 is a possible D gene (6 bases). CDR1 is MNHNS and CDR2 is SASEGT in the germline V gene. This CDR3 comprises 14 residues. Trimming left V 10 bases short and J 2 bases short, with 15 bases between. CDR3 nucleotide sequence: TGTGCCACCAAACAGGGCATATCCAAAAACATTCAGTACTTC. Amino acid sequence: CATKQGISKNIQYF.

The chain joins TRBV5-1 to TRBJ2-5; D possibly uses TRBD1 or TRBD2 (6 bases each). Germline assignment: CDR1 SGHRS and CDR2 YFSETQ. The ends were cut back, 3 bases at V and 1 base at J, with 13 bases in the middle. CDR3 length: 15 residues. CDR3 DNA sequence: TGCGCCAGCAGCTACGGTTGGGGGGCCCAAGAGACCCAGTACTTC. It codes for CASSYGWGAQETQYF.

Comment on this clonotype: The limits of the CDR3 on the DNA are not certain, so only TCRdb's listed CDR3 is given. The chain has TRBV19 and TRBJ1-4; the table's D call of TRBD1 was not tested on the DNA. The germline V gene encodes CDR1 LNHDA and CDR2 SQIVND (reference sequence). Termini included, the CDR3 measures 15 amino acids. CDR3 loop: CASTSGEATNEKLFF.

In this sample, this clonotype turned up a few times. This chain links TRBV6-1 with TRBJ2-3, with no clear D. V lost 0 bases to trimming and J lost 0 bases, with 4 bases between them. This CDR3 is 14 amino acids long. In germline, CDR1 is MNHNS, CDR2 SASEGT. In nucleotides, the CDR3 is TGTGCCAGCAGTGAAGCGAGGAGCACAGATACGCAGTATTTT. Protein: CASSEARSTDTQYF.

On this clonotype: It is likely a read error, because the conserved phenylalanine at the end of the CDR3 is missing. The gene calls are TRBV24-1 and TRBJ2-7; TRBD2 might be the D (5 bases). CDR3 length equals 13 residues. Germline V lookup: CDR1 KGHDR, CDR2 SFDVKD. V gave up 7 bases and J gave up 5 bases, with 14 bases separating them. CDR3: CATSRDSLDEQYS. The CDR3 nucleotides read TGTGCCACCAGCCGGGATTCCCTGGACGAGCAGTACTCC.

This clonotype was observed once. The rearrangement joins TRBV5-1 to TRBJ2-3, with 10 positions matching TRBD2. The CDR3 is 17 amino acids. CDR1 is SGHRS, CDR2 YFSETQ, per germline. The ends lost 4 bases at V and 2 bases at J; junction bases unmatched: 10. The CDR3, as DNA: TGCGCCAGCAGCCGGCTGGCAAGCGGGGGGGCCACAGATACGCAGTATTTT. Its translation is CASSRLASGGATDTQYF.

This clonotype was counted only a few times. This chain uses TRBV6-1 with TRBJ1-3; D remains unclear. Looked up from germline, CDR1 is MNHNS and CDR2 is SASEGT. V gave up 2 bases and J gave up 4 bases, with 3 bases separating them. The CDR3 is 12 residues long. This CDR3 reads CASSERGNTIYF. The CDR3 DNA sequence: TGTGCCAGCAGTGAACGGGGAAACACCATATATTTT.

This clonotype was seen a few times. The chain combines TRBV11-2 with TRBJ2-3; D uncertain. The CDR3 consists of 15 residues. Germline V lookup: CDR1 SGHAT, CDR2 FQNNGV. V gave up 3 bases and J gave up 5 bases, with 15 bases separating them. CDR3 coding DNA: TGTGCCAGCAGCTTTGAACTACCAAAGCTAGATACGCAGTATTTT. It is translated as CASSFELPKLDTQYF.

This chain joins TRBV27 and TRBJ1-5; D remains ambiguous. Trimming took 2 bases from V and 2 from J, leaving 13 bases between them. In germline, CDR1 is MNHEY, CDR2 SMNVEV (reference sequence). CDR3 size: 16 residues. DNA for the CDR3: TGTGCCAGCAGTTTAATTTCGGGGATCGGCAATCAGCCCCAGCATTTT. This translates into CASSLISGIGNQPQHF.

This sequence joins TRBV20-1 and TRBJ1-3; the D is unclear. The CDR3 is 11 amino acids. V lost 7 bases and J 7 bases, leaving 11 bases between the germline ends. Germline V CDR1 and CDR2: DFQATT, SNEGSKA (reference sequence). CDR3 sequence: CSVPVANTIYF. The CDR3 nucleotides read TGCAGTGTCCCCGTGGCGAACACCATATATTTT.

The chain recombines TRBV10-2 with TRBJ2-5; D ambiguous. The length of the CDR3 is 14 residues. V lost 3 bases, J lost 2 bases, and 10 bases lay in between. From germline, CDR1 is WSHSY and CDR2 SAAADI. The CDR3 here is CASSDVLIQETQYF. The CDR3 DNA reads TGCGCCAGCAGTGACGTCCTAATTCAAGAGACCCAGTACTTC.

This chain joins TRBV7-2 and TRBJ1-2; TRBD1 is a possible D gene (6 bases). CDR3 length: 15 amino acids. CDR1 is SGHTA, CDR2 FQGNSA, per germline. The germline V and J ends were trimmed by 7 bases and 7 bases, with 22 bases remaining between them. CDR3 DNA: TGTGCCAGCAACCGCCTCGACGGGGGCGCGCTTGGCTACACCTTC. Translated, it gives CASNRLDGGALGYTF.

The genes are TRBV2 and TRBJ2-7; TRBD2 aligns across 8 bases. Germline lookup yields CDR1 SNHLY and CDR2 FYNNEI. There are 18 residues in the CDR3. With 6 bases clipped from V and 0 bases from J, the junction kept 16 bases outside the gene matches. CDR3: CASRTVIDSRGDSYEQYF. CDR3 bases: TGTGCCAGCAGGACAGTTATTGATTCGCGGGGGGACTCCTACGAGCAGTACTTC.

V usage is TRBV6-1 and J usage is TRBJ2-3; 14 nucleotides agree with TRBD2. CDR3 length equals 18 residues. Trimming took 7 bases from V and 7 from J; bases not matched to a gene: 16. Germline loops: CDR1 MNHNS, CDR2 SASEGT. In DNA, the CDR3 is TGTGCCAGCACTCCCGGGACTAGCGGGGGCCCTAGCAGTTATACGCAGTATTTT. The encoded protein is CASTPGTSGGPSSYTQYF.

The chain links TRBV6-1 to TRBJ1-1; D is unresolved. CDR1 is MNHNS, CDR2 SASEGT, per germline. There are 12 residues in the CDR3. With 8 bases removed from V and 1 base from J, the gap between germline ends came to 8 bases. The DNA for the CDR3 is TGTGCCAGCCAAACATGGAACACTGAAGCTTTCTTT. This codes for CASQTWNTEAFF.

Within the sample, this clonotype is medium-sized. This chain links TRBV12-3 or TRBV12-4 with TRBJ1-2; D call uncertain. The CDR3 extends over 12 amino acids. Between the trimmed V and J ends, which lost 4 bases and 4 bases, there was a span of 7 bases. The CDR3 region has the DNA TGTGCCAGCAGTTCCTCCGTCTATGGCTACACCTTC. It translates to CASSSSVYGYTF.

This clonotype came up a few times. The chain recombines TRBV6-2 or TRBV6-3 with TRBJ2-2; TRBD1 might be the D (6 bases). The CDR3 sequence is 16 residues long. The germline V gene encodes CDR1 MNHEY and CDR2 SVGEGT. Trimming left V 6 bases short and J 2 bases short, with 16 bases between. This CDR3 is CASRRTTGTNTGELFF. The CDR3 nucleotides are TGTGCCAGCAGACGGACGACAGGAACAAACACCGGGGAGCTGTTTTTT.

The chain carries TRBV27 and TRBJ1-5, with D maybe TRBD1 (5 bases). CDR1 MNHEY and CDR2 SMNVEV come from the germline V gene (reference sequence). This CDR3 region has 14 residues. Deletions cut 0 bases from V and 4 bases from J, with 7 bases between. CDR3 amino acids: CASSLSRVNQPQHF. The CDR3 DNA follows: TGTGCCAGCAGTTTATCCAGGGTTAATCAGCCCCAGCATTTT.